This T cell receptor beta chain was recorded in a study of T cells in localized non-small cell lung cancer (dated by TCRdb to about 2020). The study in broad terms: The study analyzed T cell repertoires of 200 to 300 early-stage NSCLC patients, comparing tumors and uninvolved tumor-adjacent lungs. The cohort was made up of some 240 treatment-naive NSCLC patients whose localized lung tumors had been resected. NSCLC patients had a mean age of approximately 72 years, and about 140 were male and 85 to 110 female. The study at large found these results: Because the study design was exploratory, TCR variables were selected using unadjusted p-values without false-discovery rate correction. Higher blood T cell density associated with longer overall survival, while higher adjacent-lung clonality associated with shorter survival. Because multi-region tumor sequencing was not done, intratumor heterogeneity could not be ruled out. A median of approximately 62 of the top 100 tumor clones turned up in the paired uninvolved adjacent lung, and 25 to 35 of those clones also ranked among the top 100 of that same adjacent lung. Uninvolved tumor-adjacent lung showed the highest T cell clonality, higher than tumor, which suggests more focused antigenic responses in the uninvolved tumor-adjacent lung.

From the germline V gene, CDR1 is SGDLS and CDR2 is YYNGEE. Trimming at the junction amounts to 1 base on V and 0 bases on J, and the germline ends lie 12 bases apart. There are 16 amino acids in the CDR3, from cysteine to phenylalanine inclusive. Solely the CDR3 DNA is kept, with 48 bases framed from the first base. TCR beta CDR3 regions were sequenced from DNA using the immunoSEQ Assay. The authors processed their data as follows. To compute T cell density, TCR beta template counts were normalized to usable DNA, which was estimated by amplifying housekeeping genes. Richness was estimated using the preseqR package, with extrapolation to 400,000 templates for PBMC samples and to 120,000 templates for tissue samples. Clonality was defined as one minus Pielou's evenness. Tissue-enriched TCRs were identified through differential abundance testing performed on productive amino-acid clonotypes, with a minimum total count of 5 and an alpha of 0.1. The Jaccard Index and the Morisita Overlap Index were used to measure how much the repertoires overlapped between compartments. GLIPH clustered TCR beta CDR3s with public tetramer-defined viral CDR3s; viral motifs required at least three viral sequences plus V-gene enrichment. This immuneACCESS table, as held by TCRdb, lists in-frame sequences with V and J called but not all clones. Of the missing ones, under half trace to an unresolved V gene in checked studies; the others have no known cause. V and J calls and clone size are as listed in that table; D and trimming were resolved from the DNA. This sample holds under 35,000 clones; under 95% were observed only once. Of the sample, about 28% falls within the top ten clones.

At diagnosis, tumor, uninvolved tumor-adjacent lung and peripheral blood were collected and then preserved as a mix of FFPE and fresh-frozen material. For TCR repertoire profiling, blood samples were analyzed in the form of peripheral blood mononuclear cells. Notes on this clone: The clone's antigen remains unknown. No base-level quality is on record; no much larger clone is a single base apart.

The input for sequencing was peripheral blood, taken before any cancer treatment. This receptor chain uses TRBV9 and TRBJ2-3; the D gene is perhaps TRBD2, from 7 matching bases. This sequence was found in a female donor over 55 with stage I lung adenocarcinoma. In nucleotide form, the sequence is TGTGCCAGCAGCGTACGGGGGGACACCAGCACAGATACGCAGTATTTT. The translation is CASSVRGDTSTDTQYF.